The following is a TCR beta chain sequence with its context. Its cognate antigen is unknown. This entry is derived from a study of response to subunit inactivated influenza vaccine. Study results and caveats: The authors put forward the suggestion that each seasonal influenza vaccination may bring in only a limited number of new T cells.

Between the trimmed V and J ends, which lost 5 bases and 6 bases, there was a span of 17 bases. Germline V gene lookup returns CDR1 SGHVS and CDR2 FQNEAQ. This CDR3 region has 15 residues. TCRdb used MiXCR to reprocess the RT-PCR reads, holding one entry per CDR3 protein. This repertoire shows about 650,000 distinct CDR3 sequences, 15% to 19% found once; its top ten account for more than 9%. This TCR was recovered from a man aged 45 to 65 who received an inactivated influenza vaccine. The input for sequencing was PBMCs from blood, taken roughly 12 days after vaccination. The chain recombines TRBV7-8 with TRBJ2-1, with D tentatively TRBD1 or TRBD2 (7 bases each). The CDR3, as DNA: TGTGCCAGCAGCAGGACAGGCGGGAGTCCCAATGAGCAGTTCTTC. This codes for CASSRTGGSPNEQFF.